Each of the 11 T cell receptor beta chains below was sequenced from the same sample in a study of persistence of HIV-infected CD4 T cells. The immunoSEQ assay was version 4, run in survey mode. Generated by immunoSEQ multiplex PCR, the TCRdb table keeps only in-frame clones and is missing some. The sample carries 25,000 to 30,000 clones, around 73% recorded once. The stimulus was lysate of CMV-infected fibroblasts, about 10 ug/mL. CD40L/CD69 double-negative CD45RO-high memory CD4+ T cells were collected. These TCRs' antigens remain unknown. Sequenced material: CD4+ T cells sorted from PBMCs after roughly 20-hour stimulation, taken from a patient who received antiretroviral therapy. The source of these receptors is an adult woman with HIV who was CMV-seropositive.

V and J are TRBV7-8 and TRBJ1-2; possibly TRBD1 for D (5 bases). The germline V and J ends were trimmed by 7 bases and 8 bases, with 17 bases remaining between them. This CDR3 is built from 13 residues. Germline loops: CDR1 SGHVS, CDR2 FQNEAQ. CDR3 sequence (DNA): TGTGCCAGCACTCCCGGGGCTCCCGGCGGCTACACCTTC. It yields the protein CASTPGAPGGYTF.

J is TRBJ1-1 and V is TRBV27; 7 positions agree with TRBD1. Per germline, CDR1 MNHEY and CDR2 SMNVEV (reference sequence). The junction had 7 bases not matched to a gene; V was cut back by 8 bases and J by 1 base. There are 14 residues in the CDR3. The CDR3: CASGRWTGNTEAFF. CDR3 DNA sequence: TGTGCCAGCGGTAGATGGACAGGGAACACTGAAGCTTTCTTT.

The chain uses TRBV6-1 and TRBJ2-1, with D possibly matching TRBD1 (6 bases). The germline V gene encodes CDR1 MNHNS and CDR2 SASEGT. V was pared by 1 base and J by 3 bases, with 13 bases between. The CDR3 runs to 16 residues. CDR3 sequence reads: CASSEVMGQGYNEQFF. CDR3 nucleotides: TGTGCCAGCAGTGAAGTCATGGGACAAGGCTACAATGAGCAGTTCTTC.

The gene calls are TRBV9 and TRBJ1-4; D is ambiguous. Germline loops: CDR1 SGDLS, CDR2 YYNGEE. The V end was cut by 0 bases, the J end by 3 bases, with 9 bases between. This CDR3 contains 15 residues. This CDR3 reads CASSVALQANEKLFF. The CDR3 nucleotides are TGTGCCAGCAGCGTAGCCCTTCAGGCTAATGAAAAACTGTTTTTT.

J is TRBJ2-2 and V is TRBV12-5; no clear D gene. V dropped 3 bases and J dropped 5 bases, with 1 base sitting between them. The CDR3 is made up of 11 amino acids. Looked up from germline, CDR1 is LGHNT and CDR2 is FRNRAP. The CDR3 DNA is TGTGCTAGTGGTTTTACCGGGGAGCTGTTTTTT. It codes for CASGFTGELFF.

This clone was detected only once. The V and J genes are TRBV23-1 and TRBJ2-7; D is ambiguous. TRBV23-1 is marked as an open reading frame, function uncertain. CDR3 length: 20 residues. V was pared by 0 bases and J by 6 bases, with 30 bases between. The CDR3: CASSQSTRRQHQQFLREQYV. The CDR3 DNA sequence: TGCGCCAGCAGTCAATCGACCCGGAGACAACACCAACAGTTCCTCCGCGAGCAGTACGTC.

There are a few counts of this clone. The V and J genes are TRBV24-1 and TRBJ2-3; D tentatively reads TRBD1 or TRBD2 (5 bases each). Looked up from germline, CDR1 is KGHDR and CDR2 is SFDVKD. CDR3 size: 15 residues. Trimming cost V 10 bases and J 0 bases, with 16 bases left between them. CDR3 loop: CATIGARPSTDTQYF. As DNA, the CDR3 is TGTGCCACTATCGGGGCGAGACCTAGCACAGATACGCAGTATTTT.

The chain is built from TRBV2 and TRBJ2-4; a possible D gene is TRBD2 (6 bases). Germline V gives CDR1 SNHLY, CDR2 FYNNEI. V was clipped by 1 base and J by 5 bases, with 9 bases between them. The CDR3 runs to 14 residues. DNA of the CDR3: TGTGCCAGCAGTGAAGGGGGGGTAGAAAACATTCAGTACTTC. This translates into CASSEGGVENIQYF. Together with reference TRBV2 and TRBJ2-4, the CDR3 gives the full variable domain: EPEVTQTPSHQVTQMGQEVILRCVPISNHLYFYWYRQILGQKVEFLVSFYNNEISEKSEIFDDQFSVERPDGSNFTLKIRSTKLEDSAMYFCASSEGGVENIQYFGAGTRLSVL.

CDR3 nucleotides: TGTGCCAGCAGCCCAGAGACAGGGGGGGGATCCTATGGCTACACCTTC. It is translated as CASSPETGGGSYGYTF. The chain carries TRBV7-9 and TRBJ1-2; TRBD1 matches 9 bases. After removal of 5 bases from V and 4 bases from J, the junction contained 11 bases not matched to a gene. CDR3 length equals 16 residues. The V gene's germline CDR1 is SEHNR and CDR2 FQNEAQ (reference sequence).

CDR3 sequence (DNA): TGTGCCAGCAGTGATTTAGCAGGGAGCAATCAGCCCCAGCATTTT. Protein sequence: CASSDLAGSNQPQHF. V and J are TRBV6-1 and TRBJ1-5, with TRBD1 as a possible D gene (5 bases). The CDR3 has 15 amino acids. Germline lookup yields CDR1 MNHNS and CDR2 SASEGT. Trimming left V 3 bases short and J 1 base short, with 10 bases between.

This clone has a handful of counts. The chain employs TRBV25-1 and TRBJ1-1; 7 bases are a match to TRBD1. J gave up 6 bases and V 3 bases, and 10 bases lay outside the gene matches. CDR3 length: 15 amino acids. Looked up from germline, CDR1 is MGHDK and CDR2 is SYGVNS. CDR3 in amino acids: CASSESTGVFAEAFF. As DNA, the CDR3 is TGTGCCAGCAGTGAGTCAACAGGGGTTTTTGCTGAAGCTTTCTTT.